This T cell receptor beta chain was sequenced during a study of T cells after somatic rescue of genetic block. TCRdb's table, derived via immunoSEQ multiplex PCR, lists solely in-frame clones and lacks some. The sample contains roughly 55,000 clones, around 96% of which appear only once. Germline CDR1 WSHSY, CDR2 SAAADI. The V end lost 6 bases, the J end lost 1 base, and 7 bases lay between the germline ends. The CDR3 is 13 residues long. The sequence was obtained from a child less than two years old. The genes are TRBV10-2 and TRBJ2-1; unclear D gene. Sequenced material: peripheral blood mononuclear cells (PBMCs). CDR3 sequence (DNA): TGCGCCAGCAGGAAGCGTTCCTACAATGAGCAGTTCTTC. Protein: CASRKRSYNEQFF.